One and the same sample provided the 27 T cell receptor beta chains below, sequenced in a study of blood T cell repertoires in COVID-19. This table comes from immunoSEQ multiplex PCR, and its TCRdb copy is limited to in-frame clones, with some not included. The sample has about 220,000 clones, around 81% seen once. Sequencing was carried out using peripheral blood. The receptors were sampled from a woman aged 55-69 years with acute or convalescent COVID-19.

The V gene is TRBV4-3, the J gene TRBJ2-2; a weak D match, TRBD1 (5 bases). Trimming pared 5 bases from V and 5 bases from J, leaving 9 bases between. Germline V CDR1 and CDR2: LGHNA, YSLEER. The CDR3 runs 13 residues. CDR3 coding DNA: TGCGCCAGCAGCAAGACAGATACCGGGGAGCTGTTTTTT. Its translation is CASSKTDTGELFF.

There are a few counts of this clone. V gene TRBV11-2 combines with J gene TRBJ1-2; 9 bases are a match to TRBD1. V shed 1 base, J shed 6 bases, and the junction held 3 bases outside the gene matches. Germline CDR1 and CDR2: SGHAT and FQNNGV. The CDR3 consists of 14 residues. The CDR3 bases are TGTGCCAGCAGCTTAGGGGGACAGGGACATGGCTACACCTTC. Translated: CASSLGGQGHGYTF. Full variable domain (missing parts from reference TRBV11-2 and TRBJ1-2): EAGVAQSPRYKIIEKRQSVAFWCNPISGHATLYWYQQILGQGPKLLIQFQNNGVVDDSQLPKDRFSAERLKGVDSTLKIQPAKLEDSAVYLCASSLGGQGHGYTFGSGTRLTVV.

The rearrangement joins TRBV7-2 to TRBJ1-3; D gene uncertain. Germline V gene data show CDR1 as SGHTA and CDR2 as FQGNSA. V lost 10 bases and J 1 base, leaving 11 bases between the germline ends. The CDR3 extends over 13 amino acids. The DNA for the CDR3 is TGTGCCATCCGTCGGGAGTCTGGAAACACCATATATTTT. Protein sequence: CAIRRESGNTIYF.

This clone was found a few times. The chain couples TRBV11-2 to TRBJ1-1; D perhaps matches TRBD1 (5 bases). The CDR3 is made up of 14 amino acids. The germline V gene encodes CDR1 SGHAT and CDR2 FQNNGV. V lost 2 bases to trimming and J lost 8 bases, with 15 bases between them. For the CDR3, the DNA is TGTGCCAGCAGCTTAATCGGGTCCGACAGCGAAGCTTTCTTT. Amino acids: CASSLIGSDSEAFF. The entire variable domain, with the rest obtained from reference TRBV11-2 and TRBJ1-1, is as follows: EAGVAQSPRYKIIEKRQSVAFWCNPISGHATLYWYQQILGQGPKLLIQFQNNGVVDDSQLPKDRFSAERLKGVDSTLKIQPAKLEDSAVYLCASSLIGSDSEAFFGQGTRLTVV.

This chain uses TRBV19 with TRBJ2-7; TRBD2 is a possible D gene (5 bases). V was pared by 5 bases and J by 4 bases, with 18 bases between. Germline lookup yields CDR1 LNHDA and CDR2 SQIVND (reference sequence). The CDR3 totals 15 residues. The CDR3 nucleotides are TGTGCCAGTAGTCTCCGCACCGGGGTGGGGTACGAGCAGTACTTC. It translates to CASSLRTGVGYEQYF.

On this clone: The junction shows a germline mismatch at one end, possibly a read error. CDR3 loop: CARSQLQLVSDTQYF. In nucleotides, the CDR3 is TGCGCCCGCAGCCAACTCCAACTAGTTTCAGATACGCAGTATTTT. V is TRBV4-1 and J is TRBJ2-3, with D tentatively TRBD2 (5 bases). The CDR3 runs 15 residues. CDR1 is MGHRA and CDR2 is YSYEKL in the germline V gene.

The V and J genes are TRBV20-1 and TRBJ1-2; D gene ambiguous. V dropped 3 bases and J dropped 3 bases, with 14 bases sitting between them. Germline CDR1 is DFQATT and CDR2 is SNEGSKA (reference sequence). The CDR3 covers 14 residues. The CDR3 region is CSASQRRTYYGYTF. The CDR3 DNA sequence: TGCAGTGCTAGTCAACGGAGAACATACTATGGCTACACCTTC.

This rearrangement joins TRBV28 to TRBJ2-7; 8 bases map to TRBD1. V shed 5 bases, J shed 7 bases, and the junction held 4 bases outside the gene matches. The CDR3 sequence is 12 residues long. The germline gives CDR1 MDHEN, CDR2 SYDVKM. For the CDR3, the DNA is TGTGCCAGCAGTATGGACAGGGAGGAGCAGTACTTC. It specifies CASSMDREEQYF.

This chain joins TRBV2 and TRBJ2-1, with D possibly matching TRBD1 (5 bases). Germline-derived CDR1 and CDR2 are SNHLY and FYNNEI. CDR3 length: 15 amino acids. Trimming pared 4 bases from V and 4 bases from J, leaving 14 bases between. CDR3 loop: CASSGDRESYNEQFF. The CDR3 region has the DNA TGTGCCAGCAGTGGAGACAGAGAAAGTTACAATGAGCAGTTCTTC.

The J gene is TRBJ1-1, the V gene TRBV5-4; the match to TRBD1 covers 7 bases. This CDR3 spans 15 amino acids. CDR1 is SGHNT and CDR2 is YYREEE in the germline V gene (reference sequence). V dropped 4 bases and J dropped 9; count of bases not matched to a gene: 15. The CDR3 bases are TGTGCCAGCAGCGTGGGGACAGTCCATAAAAGAAAAGCTTTCTTT. Its protein product is CASSVGTVHKRKAFF.

The J gene is TRBJ1-5, the V gene TRBV7-6; no reliable D call. CDR1 and CDR2 from the germline V gene are SGHVS and FNYEAQ. V lost 2 bases, J lost 10 bases, and 15 bases lay in between. CDR3 size: 14 residues. For the CDR3, the DNA is TGTGCCAGCAGCTTATTGCAGACCGGGGATCCCCAGCATTTT. This translates into CASSLLQTGDPQHF.

CDR3 sequence: CASSFRGGNQPQHF. Written as DNA, the CDR3 is TGTGCCAGCAGTTTCAGGGGGGGCAATCAGCCCCAGCATTTT. The V call is TRBV28, the J call TRBJ1-5; TRBD1 matches at 7 bases. The germline gives CDR1 MDHEN, CDR2 SYDVKM. V dropped 3 bases and J dropped 2; count of bases not matched to a gene: 1. The CDR3 is 14 amino acids.

V and J are TRBV27 and TRBJ2-3, with unresolved D. CDR1 and CDR2 from the germline V gene are MNHEY and SMNVEV (reference sequence). V dropped 5 bases and J dropped 0 bases, with 9 bases sitting between them. The CDR3 covers 14 residues. The CDR3 bases are TGTGCCAGCAGTCTACGCGCTAGCACAGATACGCAGTATTTT. This translates into CASSLRASTDTQYF.

The V gene is TRBV5-1, the J gene TRBJ2-7, with TRBD1 as a possible D gene (6 bases). V lost 2 bases to trimming and J lost 3 bases, with 12 bases between them. The CDR3 sequence is 14 residues long. Germline CDR1 is SGHRS and CDR2 is YFSETQ. In nucleotides, the CDR3 is TGCGCCAGCAGCTTCTCCCCGGACAGCTACGAGCAGTACTTC. It encodes CASSFSPDSYEQYF.

The rearrangement links TRBV1 to TRBJ1-6; the table's D call, TRBD1, was not checked against the DNA. TRBV1 is described as a pseudogene. The CDR3 is 14 residues long. CDR3 residues: CTSEWGQRRVPLHF. The DNA of the CDR3 is TGCACCAGCGAGTGGGGACAGCGACGGGTCCCCCTCCACTTT.

V gene TRBV20-1 combines with J gene TRBJ2-3; TRBD2 agrees at 8 bases. The V gene's germline CDR1 is DFQATT and CDR2 SNEGSKA (reference sequence). Trimming at V came to 3 bases and at J to 1 base, leaving 3 bases not matched to a gene. The CDR3 covers 14 residues. In DNA form, the CDR3 reads TGCAGTGCTAGTCTACTAGCGGGCACAGATACGCAGTATTTT. The encoded protein is CSASLLAGTDTQYF.

This clone was counted a few times. V is TRBV3-1 (or the pseudogene TRBV3-2) and J is TRBJ1-2, with D possibly being TRBD1 (6 bases). CDR3 size: 15 residues. The germline V gene encodes CDR1 LGHDT and CDR2 YNNKEL (reference sequence). V was pared by 0 bases and J by 8 bases, with 16 bases between. The CDR3 spells CASSQDPGTGKGYTF. The CDR3 region has the DNA TGTGCCAGCAGCCAAGATCCCGGCACAGGGAAAGGCTACACCTTC.

The rearrangement uses TRBV4-2 and TRBJ2-5; 10 nucleotides match TRBD2. J gave up 4 bases and V 2 bases, and 7 bases lay outside the gene matches. Per the germline V gene, CDR1 is LGHNA and CDR2 is YNFKEQ. The CDR3 has 16 residues. CDR3 nucleotides: TGTGCCAGCAGCCAAAGCGGGGGGGCCGTAGGAGAGACCCAGTACTTC. Protein sequence: CASSQSGGAVGETQYF.

V usage is TRBV10-3 and J usage is TRBJ1-3; TRBD1 matches 9 bases. J was trimmed by 1 base and V by 10 bases; bases with no gene match: 5. Per the germline V gene, CDR1 is ENHRY and CDR2 is SYGVKD. The CDR3 loop spans 14 amino acids. The CDR3 nucleotides read TGTGCCACCGAAGGGACAGGGTCTGGAAACACCATATATTTT. Amino acids: CATEGTGSGNTIYF.

This sequence joins TRBV2 and TRBJ2-3, with 13 bases fitting TRBD2. The CDR3 sequence is 16 residues long. CDR1 and CDR2 (germline): SNHLY, FYNNEI. V was pared by 5 bases and J by 6 bases, with 8 bases of the junction left unmatched. The CDR3: CASSWGPGLAGDTQYF. The CDR3 DNA reads as TGTGCCAGCAGTTGGGGTCCGGGACTAGCGGGGGATACGCAGTATTTT.

The V gene is TRBV11-2, the J gene TRBJ2-5; D is ambiguous. V was shortened by 1 base and J by 2 bases, with 8 bases between the two germline ends. The CDR3 covers 14 residues. CDR1 is SGHAT and CDR2 is FQNNGV in the germline V gene. The CDR3 sequence is CASSLGWAQETQYF. The CDR3 DNA reads as TGTGCCAGCAGCTTAGGTTGGGCACAAGAGACCCAGTACTTC.

V and J are TRBV5-1 and TRBJ2-3, with a tentative D call TRBD2 (6 bases). There are 16 residues in the CDR3. Germline V gene sequence: CDR1 SGHRS, CDR2 YFSETQ. Trimming removed 0 bases from V and 6 bases from J, with 17 bases in between. This CDR3 reads CASSLGGGGAGDTQYF. The CDR3 bases are TGCGCCAGCAGCTTGGGAGGTGGCGGGGCCGGGGATACGCAGTATTTT.

This clone was detected only a few times. This chain connects TRBV10-2 to TRBJ2-7, with D possibly matching TRBD2 (5 bases). This CDR3 region has 12 residues. V was trimmed by 8 bases and J by 7 bases, leaving 15 bases between them. Germline lookup yields CDR1 WSHSY and CDR2 SAAADI. The CDR3 DNA reads TGCGCCAGCTCACTAGGAGTGGGAGAGCAGTACTTC. Residues: CASSLGVGEQYF.

The chain is built from TRBV5-6 and TRBJ2-3, with 9 bases matching TRBD2. Per the germline V gene, CDR1 is SGHDT and CDR2 is YYEEEE. Germline trimming cut 4 bases from V and 2 bases from J; bases unmatched to any gene: 2. This CDR3 is 14 amino acids long. CDR3 region: CASSLAGITDTQYF. The CDR3 bases are TGTGCCAGCAGCCTAGCGGGGATCACAGATACGCAGTATTTT.

The V call is TRBV7-3, the J call TRBJ2-3; D not resolved. V lost 3 bases to trimming and J lost 1 base, with 5 bases between them. CDR1 and CDR2 from the germline V gene are SGHTA and FQGTGA. CDR3 length equals 13 residues. CDR3 DNA sequence: TGTGCCAGCAGCTTTATAGGCACAGATACGCAGTATTTT. Protein: CASSFIGTDTQYF.

The chain combines TRBV3-1 (or the pseudogene TRBV3-2) with TRBJ2-1; TRBD1 matches at 9 bases. This CDR3 is built from 16 residues. Trimming took 1 base from V and 7 from J; bases not matched to a gene: 8. Germline V gives CDR1 LGHDT, CDR2 YNNKEL (reference sequence). In DNA form, the CDR3 reads TGTGCCAGCAGCCAAGTGTGGGACAGGGCCGGGAATGAGCAGTTCTTC. It yields the protein CASSQVWDRAGNEQFF.

This chain uses TRBV9 with TRBJ2-5; 10 bases map to TRBD2. V shed 0 bases and J 3 bases; nucleotides not matched to a gene: 2. Looked up from germline, CDR1 is SGDLS and CDR2 is YYNGEE. The CDR3 spans 15 residues. CDR3: CASSVGTSGEETQYF. CDR3 nucleotides: TGTGCCAGCAGCGTAGGAACTAGCGGGGAAGAGACCCAGTACTTC. Full variable domain (rest looked up from reference TRBV9 and TRBJ2-5): DSGVTQTPKHLITATGQRVTLRCSPRSGDLSVYWYQQSLDQGLQFLIQYYNGEERAKGNILERFSAQQFPDLHSELNLSSLELGDSALYFCASSVGTSGEETQYFGPGTRLLVL.